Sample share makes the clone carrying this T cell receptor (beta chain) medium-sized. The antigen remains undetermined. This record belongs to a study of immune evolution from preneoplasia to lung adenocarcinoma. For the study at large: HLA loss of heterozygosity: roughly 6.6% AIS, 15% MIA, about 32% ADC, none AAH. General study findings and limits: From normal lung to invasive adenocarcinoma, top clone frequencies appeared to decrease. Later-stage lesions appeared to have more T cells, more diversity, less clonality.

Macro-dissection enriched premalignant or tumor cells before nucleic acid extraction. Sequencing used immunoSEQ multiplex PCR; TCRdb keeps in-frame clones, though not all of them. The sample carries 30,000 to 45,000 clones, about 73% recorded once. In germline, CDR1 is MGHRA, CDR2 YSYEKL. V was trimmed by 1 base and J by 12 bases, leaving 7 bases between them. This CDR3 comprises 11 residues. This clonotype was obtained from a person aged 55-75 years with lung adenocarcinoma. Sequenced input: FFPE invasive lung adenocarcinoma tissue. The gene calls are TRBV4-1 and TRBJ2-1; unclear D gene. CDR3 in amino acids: CASSQVDTQFF. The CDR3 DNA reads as TGCGCCAGCAGCCAAGTCGATACGCAGTTCTTC.